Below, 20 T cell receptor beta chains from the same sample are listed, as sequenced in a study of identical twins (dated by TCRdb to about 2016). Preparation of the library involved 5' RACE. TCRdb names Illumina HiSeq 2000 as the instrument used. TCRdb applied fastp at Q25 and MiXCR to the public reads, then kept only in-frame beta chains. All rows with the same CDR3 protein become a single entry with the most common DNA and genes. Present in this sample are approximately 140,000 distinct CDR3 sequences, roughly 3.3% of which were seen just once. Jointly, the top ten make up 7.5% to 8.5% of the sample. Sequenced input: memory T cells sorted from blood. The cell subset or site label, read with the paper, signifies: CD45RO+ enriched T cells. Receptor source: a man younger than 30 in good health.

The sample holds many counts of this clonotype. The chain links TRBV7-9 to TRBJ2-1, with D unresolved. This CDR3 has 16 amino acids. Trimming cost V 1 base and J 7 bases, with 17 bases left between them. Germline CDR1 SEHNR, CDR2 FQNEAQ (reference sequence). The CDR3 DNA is TGTGCCAGCAGCTTAGAGGGCGGATCGATAAAGAATGAGCAGTTCTTC. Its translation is CASSLEGGSIKNEQFF. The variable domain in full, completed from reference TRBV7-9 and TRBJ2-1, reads DTGVSQNPRHKITKRGQNVTFRCDPISEHNRLYWYRQTLGQGPEFLTYFQNEAQLEKSRLLSDRFSAERPKGSFSTLEIQRTEQGDSAMYLCASSLEGGSIKNEQFFGPGTRLTVL.

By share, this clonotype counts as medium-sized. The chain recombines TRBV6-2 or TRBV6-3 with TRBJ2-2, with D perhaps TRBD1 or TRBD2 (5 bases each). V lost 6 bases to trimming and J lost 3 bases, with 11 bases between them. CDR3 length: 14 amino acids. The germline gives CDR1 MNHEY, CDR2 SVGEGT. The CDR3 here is CASRTGTHTGELFF. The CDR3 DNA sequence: TGTGCCAGCAGAACCGGGACCCACACCGGGGAGCTGTTTTTT.

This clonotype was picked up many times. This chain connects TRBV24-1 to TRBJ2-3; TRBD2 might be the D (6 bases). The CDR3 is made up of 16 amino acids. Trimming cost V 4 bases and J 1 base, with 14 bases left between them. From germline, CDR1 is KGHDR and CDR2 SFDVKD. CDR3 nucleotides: TGTGCCACCAGTGAGAGAACGGGACTCGGCACAGATACGCAGTATTTT. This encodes CATSERTGLGTDTQYF.

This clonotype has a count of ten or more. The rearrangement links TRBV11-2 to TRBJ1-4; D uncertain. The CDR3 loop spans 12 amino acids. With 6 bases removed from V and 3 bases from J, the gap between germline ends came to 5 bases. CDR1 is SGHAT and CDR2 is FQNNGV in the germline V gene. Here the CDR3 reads CASRRPNEKLFF. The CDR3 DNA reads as TGTGCCAGCAGACGACCTAATGAAAAACTGTTTTTT.

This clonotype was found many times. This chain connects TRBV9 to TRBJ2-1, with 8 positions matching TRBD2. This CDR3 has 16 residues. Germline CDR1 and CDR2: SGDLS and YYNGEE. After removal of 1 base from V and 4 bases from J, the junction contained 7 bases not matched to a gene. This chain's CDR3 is CASSVSHSGRYNEQFF. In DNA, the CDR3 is TGTGCCAGCAGCGTAAGTCACAGCGGGAGATACAATGAGCAGTTCTTC.

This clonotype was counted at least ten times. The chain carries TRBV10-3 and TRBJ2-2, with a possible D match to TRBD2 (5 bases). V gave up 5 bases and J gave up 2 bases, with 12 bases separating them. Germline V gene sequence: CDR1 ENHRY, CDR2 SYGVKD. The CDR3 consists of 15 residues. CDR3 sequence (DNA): TGTGCCATCAGTCCCGCGGGCAGAAACACCGGGGAGCTGTTTTTT. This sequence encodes CAISPAGRNTGELFF.

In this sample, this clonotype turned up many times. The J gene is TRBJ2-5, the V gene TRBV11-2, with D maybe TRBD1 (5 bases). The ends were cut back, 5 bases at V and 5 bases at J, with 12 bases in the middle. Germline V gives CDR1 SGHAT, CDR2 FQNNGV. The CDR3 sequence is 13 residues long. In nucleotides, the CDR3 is TGTGCCAGCAGCGCCAGGGCCCGGGAGACCCAGTACTTC. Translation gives CASSARARETQYF.

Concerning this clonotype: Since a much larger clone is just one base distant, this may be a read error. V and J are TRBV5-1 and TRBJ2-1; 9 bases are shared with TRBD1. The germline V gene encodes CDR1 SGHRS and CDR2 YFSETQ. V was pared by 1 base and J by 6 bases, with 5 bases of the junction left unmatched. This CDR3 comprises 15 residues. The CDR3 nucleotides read TGCGCCAGCAGCTTGCGGGGACAGGGCTGCAATGAGCAGTTCTTC. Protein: CASSLRGQGCNEQFF.

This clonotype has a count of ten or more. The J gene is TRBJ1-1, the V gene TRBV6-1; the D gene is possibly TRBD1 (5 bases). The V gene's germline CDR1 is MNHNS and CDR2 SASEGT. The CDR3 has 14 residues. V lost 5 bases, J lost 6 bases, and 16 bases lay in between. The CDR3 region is CASSQQVKISEAFF. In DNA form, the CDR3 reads TGTGCCAGCAGTCAACAGGTCAAGATTTCTGAAGCTTTCTTT.

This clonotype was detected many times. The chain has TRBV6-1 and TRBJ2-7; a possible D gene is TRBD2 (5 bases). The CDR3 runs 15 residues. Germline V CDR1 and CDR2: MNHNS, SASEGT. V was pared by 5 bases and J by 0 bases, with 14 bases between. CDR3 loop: CASSPLRRTSYEQYF. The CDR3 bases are TGTGCCAGCAGTCCCCTAAGGAGGACCTCCTACGAGCAGTACTTC.

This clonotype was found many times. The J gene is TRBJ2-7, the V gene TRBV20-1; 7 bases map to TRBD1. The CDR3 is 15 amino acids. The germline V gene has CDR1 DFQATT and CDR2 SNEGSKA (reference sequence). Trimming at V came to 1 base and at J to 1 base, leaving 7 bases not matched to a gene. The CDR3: CSARGWTGKSYEQYF. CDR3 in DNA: TGCAGTGCTAGAGGATGGACAGGCAAATCCTACGAGCAGTACTTC.

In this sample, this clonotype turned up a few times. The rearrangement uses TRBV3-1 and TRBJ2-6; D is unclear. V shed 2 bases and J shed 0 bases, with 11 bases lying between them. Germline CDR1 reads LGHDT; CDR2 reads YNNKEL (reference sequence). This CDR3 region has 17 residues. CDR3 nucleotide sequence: TGTGCCAGCAGCCAATCACTTATTGGCTCTGGGGCCAACGTCCTGACTTTC. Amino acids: CASSQSLIGSGANVLTF.

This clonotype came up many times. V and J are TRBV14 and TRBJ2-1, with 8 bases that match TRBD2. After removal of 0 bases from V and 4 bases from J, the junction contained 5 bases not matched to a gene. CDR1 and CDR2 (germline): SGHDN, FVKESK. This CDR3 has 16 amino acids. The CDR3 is CASSQEPSGWYNEQFF. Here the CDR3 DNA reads TGTGCCAGCAGCCAAGAACCTAGCGGGTGGTACAATGAGCAGTTCTTC.

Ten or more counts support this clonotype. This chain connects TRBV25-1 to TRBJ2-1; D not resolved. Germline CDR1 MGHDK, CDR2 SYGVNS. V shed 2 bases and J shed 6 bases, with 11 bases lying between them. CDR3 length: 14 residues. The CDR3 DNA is TGTGCCAGCAGTGAAGCCTATAGCTCCAATGAGCAGTTCTTC. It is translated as CASSEAYSSNEQFF.

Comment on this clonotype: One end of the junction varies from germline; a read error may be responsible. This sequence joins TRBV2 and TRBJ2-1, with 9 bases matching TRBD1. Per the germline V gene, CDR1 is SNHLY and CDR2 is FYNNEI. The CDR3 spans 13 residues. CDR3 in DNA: TGTGCCAGCTGGACAGGGGCCTATAATGAGCAGTTCTTC. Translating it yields CASWTGAYNEQFF.

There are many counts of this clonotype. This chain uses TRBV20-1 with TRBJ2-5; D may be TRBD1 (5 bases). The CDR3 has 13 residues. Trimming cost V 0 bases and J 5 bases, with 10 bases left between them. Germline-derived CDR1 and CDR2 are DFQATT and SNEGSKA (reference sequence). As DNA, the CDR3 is TGCAGTGCTAGAGATACAGGCGTGGAGACCCAGTACTTC. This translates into CSARDTGVETQYF.

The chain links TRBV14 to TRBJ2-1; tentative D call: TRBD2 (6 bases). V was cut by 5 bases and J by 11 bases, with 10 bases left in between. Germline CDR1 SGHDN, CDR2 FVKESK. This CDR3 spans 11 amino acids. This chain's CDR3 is CASSAGPQQFF. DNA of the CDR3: TGTGCCAGCAGCGCGGGACCACAGCAGTTCTTC.

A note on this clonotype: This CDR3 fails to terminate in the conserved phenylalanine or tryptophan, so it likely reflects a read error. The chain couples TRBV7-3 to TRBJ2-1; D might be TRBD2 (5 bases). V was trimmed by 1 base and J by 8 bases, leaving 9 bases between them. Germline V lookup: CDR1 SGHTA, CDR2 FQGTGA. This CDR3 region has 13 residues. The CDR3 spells CASSLSSDYEQFY. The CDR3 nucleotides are TGTGCCAGCAGCTTAAGTAGCGACTATGAGCAGTTCTAC.

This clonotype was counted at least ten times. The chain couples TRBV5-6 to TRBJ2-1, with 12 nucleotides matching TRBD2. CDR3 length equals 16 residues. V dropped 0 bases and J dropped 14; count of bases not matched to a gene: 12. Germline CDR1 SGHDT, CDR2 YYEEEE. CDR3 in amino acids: CASSLAGGTSGPPEFF. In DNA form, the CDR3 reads TGTGCCAGCAGCTTGGCCGGAGGGACTAGCGGGCCCCCGGAGTTCTTC.

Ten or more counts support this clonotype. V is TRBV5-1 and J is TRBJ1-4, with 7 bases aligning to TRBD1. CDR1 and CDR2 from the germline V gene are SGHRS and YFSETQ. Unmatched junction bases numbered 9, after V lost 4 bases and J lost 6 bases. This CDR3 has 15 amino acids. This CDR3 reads CASSTRQGPDEKLFF. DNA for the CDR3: TGCGCCAGCAGCACCAGACAGGGTCCAGATGAAAAACTGTTTTTT.